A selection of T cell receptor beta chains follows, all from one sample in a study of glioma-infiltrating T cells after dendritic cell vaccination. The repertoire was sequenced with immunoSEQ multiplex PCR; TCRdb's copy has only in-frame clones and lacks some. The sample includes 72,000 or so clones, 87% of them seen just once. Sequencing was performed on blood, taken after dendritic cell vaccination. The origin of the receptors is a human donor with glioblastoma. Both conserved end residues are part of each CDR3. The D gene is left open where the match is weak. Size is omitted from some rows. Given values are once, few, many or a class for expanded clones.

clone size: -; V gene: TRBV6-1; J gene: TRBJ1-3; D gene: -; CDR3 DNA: TGTGCCAGCAACGCAGGGATTGGAAACACCATATATTTT; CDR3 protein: CASNAGIGNTIYF
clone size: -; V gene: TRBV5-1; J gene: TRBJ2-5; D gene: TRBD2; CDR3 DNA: TGCGCCAGCAGAAGTTCCGGGACTAGCGGGCGGGCGGAGACCCAGTACTTC; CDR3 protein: CASRSSGTSGRAETQYF
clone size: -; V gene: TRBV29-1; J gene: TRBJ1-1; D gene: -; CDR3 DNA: TGCAGCGTGGGTTCACAGGGAGGGGGCACTGAAGCTTTCTTT; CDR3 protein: CSVGSQGGGTEAFF
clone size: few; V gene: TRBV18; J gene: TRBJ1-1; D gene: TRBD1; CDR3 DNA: TGTGCCAGCTCACCACGGACAGGCGATGAAGCTTTCTTT; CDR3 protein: CASSPRTGDEAFF
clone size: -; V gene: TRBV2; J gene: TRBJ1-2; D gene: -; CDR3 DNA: TGTGCCATTCAGGGGAGAGCTAACTATGGCTACACCTTC; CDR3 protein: CAIQGRANYGYTF
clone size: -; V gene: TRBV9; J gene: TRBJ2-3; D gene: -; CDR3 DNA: TGTGCCAGCAGCGTAGATCAGGTTCCGCAGTATTTT; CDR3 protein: CASSVDQVPQYF
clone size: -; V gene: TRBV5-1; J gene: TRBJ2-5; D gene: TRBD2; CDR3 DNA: TGCGCCAGCAGCTTGGGACTAGCGGGTTATCAAGAGACCCAGTACTTC; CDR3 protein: CASSLGLAGYQETQYF
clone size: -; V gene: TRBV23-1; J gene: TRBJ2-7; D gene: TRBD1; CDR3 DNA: TGCGCCAGCAGCCGACGGACAGGGTGGTACGAGCAGTACTTC; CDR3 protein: CASSRRTGWYEQYF
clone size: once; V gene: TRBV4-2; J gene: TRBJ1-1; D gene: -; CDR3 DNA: TGTGCCAGCAGCCAAGATGGCGGAGGAACTGAAGCTTTCTTT; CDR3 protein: CASSQDGGGTEAFF
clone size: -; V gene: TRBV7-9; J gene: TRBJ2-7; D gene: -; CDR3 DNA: TGTGCCAGCAGCTTCTTTAGCGGTGAGCAGTACTTC; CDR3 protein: CASSFFSGEQYF
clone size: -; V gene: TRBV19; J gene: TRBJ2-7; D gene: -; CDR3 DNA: TGTGCCAGTAGTATATGGGGCAGGACCTACGAGCAGTACTTC; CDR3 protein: CASSIWGRTYEQYF